The 16 T cell receptor beta chains given below trace back to one sample, sequenced in a study of beta chain features in type 1 diabetes. Sequenced material consisted of expressed TCRB transcripts (all of the isolated RNA was reverse transcribed). The method was immunoSEQ multiplex PCR; TCRdb's version includes in-frame clones alone and lacks a portion of them. The repertoire has around 300,000 clones, more than 9.5% of them found once; the top ten carry around 0.015%. Sequenced sample: naive CD4+ T cells from blood. The origin of the receptors is a woman in her 30s in good health.

The V gene is TRBV19, the J gene TRBJ2-7; 11 positions agree with TRBD2. Germline CDR1 and CDR2: LNHDA and SQIVND (reference sequence). The CDR3 is 15 residues long. V lost 7 bases and J lost 2; bases outside the gene matches: 7. CDR3 bases: TGTGCCAGTACCGCGGGACTAGCGGATGCCTACGAGCAGTACTTC. This translates into CASTAGLADAYEQYF. Combining the CDR3 with reference TRBV19 and TRBJ2-7 gives the whole variable domain DGGITQSPKYLFRKEGQNVTLSCEQNLNHDAMYWYRQDPGQGLRLIYYSQIVNDFQKGDIAEGYSVSREKKESFPLTVTSAQKNPTAFYLCASTAGLADAYEQYFGPGTRLTVT.

This clone appeared a few times. The V gene is TRBV30, the J gene TRBJ2-7; D call uncertain. The CDR3 sequence is 11 residues long. The germline V gene encodes CDR1 GTSNPN and CDR2 SVGIG (reference sequence). Trimming removed 2 bases at V and 4 bases at J, with 6 bases between. This chain's CDR3 is CAWSFRYEQYF. CDR3 in DNA: TGTGCCTGGAGTTTCAGGTACGAGCAGTACTTC.

The V gene is TRBV28, the J gene TRBJ2-3; 8 bases fit TRBD2. CDR3 length: 15 residues. Germline lookup yields CDR1 MDHEN and CDR2 SYDVKM. V gave up 6 bases and J gave up 4 bases; unmatched junction bases: 9. In DNA, the CDR3 is TGTGCCAGCAGGACCCAGCGGGAGAGGCCAGATACGCAGTATTTT. It is translated as CASRTQRERPDTQYF.

This clone was counted only a few times. The V and J genes are TRBV25-1 and TRBJ2-1; 9 bases match TRBD1. There are 17 residues in the CDR3. Germline V gene lookup returns CDR1 MGHDK and CDR2 SYGVNS. With 1 base clipped from V and 2 bases from J, the junction kept 6 bases outside the gene matches. CDR3 region: CASSELFGTGTYNEQFF. In DNA, the CDR3 is TGTGCCAGCAGTGAATTGTTCGGGACAGGGACCTACAATGAGCAGTTCTTC.

This clone was counted only a few times. J is TRBJ2-7 and V is TRBV2, with D perhaps TRBD1 (5 bases). Trimming shortened V by 5 bases and J by 6 bases, and 8 bases separated the two germline ends. The CDR3 has 11 amino acids. Germline V gives CDR1 SNHLY, CDR2 FYNNEI. CDR3 protein: CASSQTVEQYF. The CDR3 DNA is TGTGCCAGCAGTCAGACAGTCGAGCAGTACTTC.

A remark on this clone: This CDR3 is also generated by other DNA sequences in the sample. The chain recombines TRBV5-1 with TRBJ1-1; D gene uncertain. Germline assignment: CDR1 SGHRS and CDR2 YFSETQ. The CDR3 spans 14 residues. V was cut by 0 bases and J by 1 base, with 7 bases left in between. The CDR3 region has the DNA TGCGCCAGCAGCTTGGCAACGGGGAACACTGAAGCTTTCTTT. Its translation: CASSLATGNTEAFF.

This clone has only a few counts. The gene calls are TRBV28 and TRBJ2-2; the match to TRBD2 covers 11 bases. Germline CDR1 is MDHEN and CDR2 is SYDVKM. CDR3 length equals 16 residues. V was clipped by 8 bases and J by 1 base; unmatched bases: 6. CDR3 sequence reads: CASAPGLAENTGELFF. The CDR3, as DNA: TGTGCCAGCGCGCCGGGACTAGCGGAGAACACCGGGGAGCTGTTTTTT.

The V gene is TRBV9, the J gene TRBJ1-3; TRBD1 aligns across 10 bases. Trimming removed 2 bases from V and 4 bases from J; junction bases left unmatched: 9. The germline CDR1 and CDR2 sequences are SGDLS and YYNGEE. This CDR3 is built from 17 residues. The CDR3: CASSVMTGGALGNTIYF. DNA of the CDR3: TGTGCCAGCAGCGTCATGACAGGGGGCGCGTTGGGAAACACCATATATTTT. The full variable domain, rest sourced from reference TRBV9 and TRBJ1-3, is DSGVTQTPKHLITATGQRVTLRCSPRSGDLSVYWYQQSLDQGLQFLIQYYNGEERAKGNILERFSAQQFPDLHSELNLSSLELGDSALYFCASSVMTGGALGNTIYFGEGSWLTVV.

The V gene is TRBV7-9, the J gene TRBJ2-4, with 7 positions matching TRBD1. In germline, CDR1 is SEHNR, CDR2 FQNEAQ (reference sequence). The CDR3 length is 16 residues. With 4 bases clipped from V and 8 bases from J, the junction kept 14 bases outside the gene matches. The CDR3 bases are TGTGCCAGCAGCTCCTTAAGACAGGGTGGTGGGGACATTCAGTACTTC. This gives the protein CASSSLRQGGGDIQYF.

This chain uses TRBV6-6 with TRBJ2-7; D is perhaps TRBD1 (6 bases). CDR1 MNHNY and CDR2 SVGAGI come from the germline V gene (reference sequence). The CDR3 has 14 residues. Trimming removed 2 bases from V and 6 bases from J, with 14 bases in between. CDR3 DNA: TGTGCCAGCAGTTACACGGCAGGACAGTCCGAGCAGTACTTC. Translation: CASSYTAGQSEQYF.

There are many counts of this clone. The rearrangement joins TRBV4-3 to TRBJ2-4; tentatively, D is TRBD2 (6 bases). The germline CDR1 and CDR2 sequences are LGHNA and YSLEER. With 0 bases removed from V and 6 bases from J, the gap between germline ends came to 6 bases. There are 13 residues in the CDR3. The CDR3: CASSQDGGNIQYF. CDR3 sequence (DNA): TGCGCCAGCAGCCAAGACGGGGGAAACATTCAGTACTTC.

There are a few counts of this clone. V gene TRBV9 combines with J gene TRBJ2-5; D gene ambiguous. The germline V and J ends were trimmed by 7 bases and 1 base, with 11 bases remaining between them. The CDR3 is made up of 13 amino acids. The germline V gene has CDR1 SGDLS and CDR2 YYNGEE. CDR3 sequence (DNA): TGTGCCAGCGGCCCTTACACCCAAGAGACCCAGTACTTC. Protein product: CASGPYTQETQYF.

V is TRBV27 and J is TRBJ2-1; 8 nucleotides match TRBD2. Losses at the gene ends were 5 bases for V and 0 bases for J; bases not matched to a gene: 6. In germline, CDR1 is MNHEY, CDR2 SMNVEV (reference sequence). This CDR3 is built from 16 residues. Written as DNA, the CDR3 is TGTGCCAGCAGTAGACTAGCGCGATACTCCTACAATGAGCAGTTCTTC. Its protein is CASSRLARYSYNEQFF.

The chain couples TRBV7-9 to TRBJ1-2; possibly TRBD1 for D (6 bases). Per the germline V gene, CDR1 is SEHNR and CDR2 is FQNEAQ (reference sequence). The CDR3 is 14 amino acids. Between the trimmed V and J ends, which lost 0 bases and 4 bases, there was a span of 9 bases. Here the CDR3 reads CASSLADSSYGYTF. The CDR3 DNA reads TGTGCCAGCAGCTTAGCGGACAGTAGCTATGGCTACACCTTC.

The genes are TRBV5-1 and TRBJ1-2, with a tentative D call TRBD1 (5 bases). CDR1 SGHRS and CDR2 YFSETQ come from the germline V gene. The CDR3 runs 15 residues. The V gene lost 5 bases and the J gene lost 6 bases, with 20 bases spanning the gap. This CDR3 is CASRMEGLGGHGYTF. The DNA for the CDR3 is TGCGCCAGCAGAATGGAGGGTCTGGGGGGACATGGCTACACCTTC.

The chain uses TRBV18 and TRBJ2-5, with 10 bases identical to TRBD2. The CDR3 is 15 amino acids. V dropped 3 bases and J dropped 5; count of bases not matched to a gene: 6. Germline CDR1 and CDR2: KGHSH and LQKENI. CDR3 residues: CASSPLAGAAETQYF. The CDR3 DNA follows: TGTGCCAGCTCACCCCTAGCGGGAGCGGCGGAGACCCAGTACTTC.